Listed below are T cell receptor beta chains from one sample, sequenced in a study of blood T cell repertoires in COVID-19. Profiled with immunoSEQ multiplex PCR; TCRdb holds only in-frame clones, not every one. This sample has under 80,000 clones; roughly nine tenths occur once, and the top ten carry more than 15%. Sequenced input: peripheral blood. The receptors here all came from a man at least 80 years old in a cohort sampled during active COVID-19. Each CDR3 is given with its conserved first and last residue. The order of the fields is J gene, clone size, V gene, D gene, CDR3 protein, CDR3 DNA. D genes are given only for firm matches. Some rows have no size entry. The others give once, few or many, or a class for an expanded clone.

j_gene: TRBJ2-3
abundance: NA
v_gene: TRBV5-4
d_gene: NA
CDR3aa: CASSLFQGTDTQYF
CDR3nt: TGTGCCAGCAGCTTGTTCCAGGGCACAGATACGCAGTATTTT

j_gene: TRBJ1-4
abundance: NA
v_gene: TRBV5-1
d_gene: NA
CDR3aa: CASSLTGSTEKLFF
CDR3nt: TGCGCCAGCAGCTTGACCGGGAGCACTGAAAAACTGTTTTTT

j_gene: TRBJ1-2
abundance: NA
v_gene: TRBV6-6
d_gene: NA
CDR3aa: CASSYETARATF
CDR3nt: TGTGCCAGCAGTTACGAGACAGCACGGGCAACCTTC

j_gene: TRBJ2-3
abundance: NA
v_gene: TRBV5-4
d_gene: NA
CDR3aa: CASSLEVSRGGTDTQYF
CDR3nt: TGTGCCAGCAGCTTGGAGGTTAGCAGGGGAGGCACAGATACGCAGTATTTT

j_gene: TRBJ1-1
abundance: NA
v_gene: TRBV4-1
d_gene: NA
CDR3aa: CASSQGEGRTEAFF
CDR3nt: TGCGCCAGCAGCCAAGGAGAGGGGAGGACTGAAGCTTTCTTT

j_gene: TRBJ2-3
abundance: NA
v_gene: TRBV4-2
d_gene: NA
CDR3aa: CASSQERLASDTQYF
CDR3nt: TGTGCCAGCAGCCAAGAGCGCCTAGCCTCAGATACGCAGTATTTT

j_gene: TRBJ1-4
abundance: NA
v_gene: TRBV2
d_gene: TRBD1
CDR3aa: CASSRQGREGEKLFF
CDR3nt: TGTGCCAGCAGCCGACAGGGTCGAGAAGGTGAAAAACTGTTTTTT

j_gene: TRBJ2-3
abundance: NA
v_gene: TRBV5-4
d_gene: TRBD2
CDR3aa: CASSLWRGSTDTQYF
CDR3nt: TGTGCCAGCAGCTTGTGGCGGGGGAGCACAGATACGCAGTATTTT

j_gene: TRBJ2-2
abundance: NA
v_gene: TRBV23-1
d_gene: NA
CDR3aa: CASSQQAGELFF
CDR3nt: TGCGCCAGCAGTCAACAGGCCGGGGAGCTGTTTTTT

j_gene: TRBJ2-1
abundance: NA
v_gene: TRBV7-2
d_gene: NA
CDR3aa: CASSFTGYNEQFF
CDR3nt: TGTGCCAGCAGCTTTACAGGGTACAATGAGCAGTTCTTC

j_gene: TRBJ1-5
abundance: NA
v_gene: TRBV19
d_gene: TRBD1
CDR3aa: CASSIRQGGQPQHF
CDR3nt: TGTGCCAGTAGTATAAGACAGGGGGGTCAGCCCCAGCATTTT

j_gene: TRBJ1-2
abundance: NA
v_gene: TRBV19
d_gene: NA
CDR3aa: CASSIDHETALYGYTF
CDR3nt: TGTGCCAGTAGTATAGATCATGAGACAGCACTCTATGGCTACACCTTC

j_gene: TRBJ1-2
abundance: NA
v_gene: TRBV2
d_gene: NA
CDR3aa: CASSETNSRSGYGYTF
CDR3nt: TGTGCCAGCAGTGAAACCAACAGTCGTTCTGGGTATGGCTACACCTTC

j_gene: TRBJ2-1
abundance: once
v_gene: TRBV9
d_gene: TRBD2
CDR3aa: CASSVRGRGDEQFF
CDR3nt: TGTGCCAGCAGCGTACGAGGGCGGGGGGATGAGCAGTTCTTC

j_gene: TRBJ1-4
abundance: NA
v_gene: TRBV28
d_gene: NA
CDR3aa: CASSFGGAKLFF
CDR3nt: TGTGCCAGCAGTTTTGGAGGGGCAAAACTGTTTTTT

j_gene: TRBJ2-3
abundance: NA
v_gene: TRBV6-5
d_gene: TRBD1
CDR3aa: CASSRLGQGLDTQYF
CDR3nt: TGTGCCAGCAGTCGCCTCGGACAGGGACTCGATACGCAGTATTTT

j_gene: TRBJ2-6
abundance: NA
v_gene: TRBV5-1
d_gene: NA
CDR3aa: CASSSEGAGANVLTF
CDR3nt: TGCGCCAGCAGCTCCGAGGGGGCTGGGGCCAACGTCCTGACTTTC

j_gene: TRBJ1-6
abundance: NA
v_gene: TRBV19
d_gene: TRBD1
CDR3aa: CASSETDRGNSPLHF
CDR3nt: TGTGCCAGTTCGGAGACGGACAGGGGGAATTCACCCCTCCACTTT

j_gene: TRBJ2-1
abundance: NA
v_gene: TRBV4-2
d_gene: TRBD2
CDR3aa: CASSQELSGGPHNEQFF
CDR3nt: TGTGCCAGCAGCCAAGAGTTAAGCGGGGGGCCCCACAATGAGCAGTTCTTC